A selection of T cell receptor beta chains follows, all from one sample in a study of blood T cells in healthy people across ages. TCRdb re-called the 5' RACE reads through MiXCR, storing one row per CDR3 protein. The data show around 500,000 distinct CDR3 sequences, with 45% to 55% seen just once and roughly 25% held by the top ten. The specimen sequenced was blood. Receptors originate from a man aged 80 or over in good health. CDR3s include the opening cysteine and the closing phenylalanine or tryptophan. D genes are given only for firm matches. Clone size is stated in some rows and not others, as once, few, many or a class when expanded.

TRBV7-9,TRBD1,few,TRBJ1-2,TGTGCGGGGACAGGGCGAACTAACTATGGCTACACCTTC,CAGTGRTNYGYTF
TRBV7-8,NA,NA,TRBJ2-7,TGTGCCAGCAGCCGCTTAGAGGGACCCGACGGGCAGTACTTC,CASSRLEGPDGQYF
TRBV6-6,TRBD1,many,TRBJ2-7,TGTGCCAGCAGGATGGACAGGAGCCTCTACGAGCAGTACTTC,CASRMDRSLYEQYF
TRBV24-1,NA,NA,TRBJ2-7,TGTGCCACCTTAAGGGACATCACACGATACGAGCAGTACTTC,CATLRDITRYEQYF
TRBV7-3,TRBD1,NA,TRBJ2-1,TGTGCCAGCAGCCCCGGGACAGGGGCCTACAATGAGCAGTTCTTC,CASSPGTGAYNEQFF
TRBV3-1,TRBD1,NA,TRBJ2-1,TGTGCCAGCAGCCAACCCCTGGGACAGGGCTACAATGAGCAGTTCTTC,CASSQPLGQGYNEQFF
TRBV7-9,TRBD2,NA,TRBJ2-1,TGTGCCAGCAGCTTAGACACGTCTAGCGGGGGGTTCTACAATGAGCAGTTCTTC,CASSLDTSSGGFYNEQFF
TRBV20-1,NA,few,TRBJ2-1,TGCAGTGCTAGCGGGACTTACAATGAGCAGTTCTTC,CSASGTYNEQFF
TRBV7-9,NA,NA,TRBJ1-4,TGTGCCAGCAGCTTAGGACGGGGGAAACTGTTTTTT,CASSLGRGKLFF
TRBV7-9,TRBD1,few,TRBJ1-5,TGTGCCAGCAGTCTAGGGGGCGTTTCAGGCAATCAGCCCCAGCATTTT,CASSLGGVSGNQPQHF
TRBV7-9,TRBD2,many,TRBJ2-1,TGTGCCAGCAGCCTTACGACTAGCGGCACCCCCAATGAGCAGTTCTTC,CASSLTTSGTPNEQFF
TRBV29-1,NA,NA,TRBJ2-1,TGCAGCGTTACCCCAGGGAGCCGCGAGCAGTTCTTC,CSVTPGSREQFF
TRBV19,NA,NA,TRBJ2-1,TGTGCCAGTAGTATAGGATGGGGGAACAATGAGCAGTTCTTC,CASSIGWGNNEQFF
TRBV2,NA,NA,TRBJ1-2,TGTGCCAGCAGGGCGGGTGGCTACACCTTC,CASRAGGYTF
TRBV20-1,TRBD2,NA,TRBJ2-5,TGCAGTGCTAGAGACCCCGGGACTATACAAGAGACCCAGTACTTC,CSARDPGTIQETQYF
TRBV6-5,NA,NA,TRBJ2-5,TGTGCCAGCAGTTACAGAAGCCTCGAGGCCCAAGAGACCCAGTACTTC,CASSYRSLEAQETQYF
TRBV5-1,NA,NA,TRBJ1-4,TGCGCCAGCAGCTTGGCCGCCTACCGGGATAATGAAAAACTGTTTTTT,CASSLAAYRDNEKLFF
TRBV30,TRBD2,NA,TRBJ2-5,TGTGCCTGGAGTGGGGGGGGAGACCAAGAGACCCAGTACTTC,CAWSGGGDQETQYF
TRBV5-1,TRBD2,NA,TRBJ2-1,TGCGCCAGCACCCCTGGTAGCGGGTCAGGAGGGTACAATGAGCAGTTCTTC,CASTPGSGSGGYNEQFF
TRBV7-2,NA,few,TRBJ2-7,TGTGCCAGCAGCTTAGGTGCACGGGGATTGTCCTACGAGCAGTACTTC,CASSLGARGLSYEQYF